This is a list of T cell receptor beta chains from one sample in a study of T-cell reconstitution after alpha-beta-depleted transplantation in children. One entry per CDR3 protein, called by TCRdb with MiXCR from the PCR reads. The repertoire has over 150,000 distinct CDR3 sequences, 8.5% to 14% of them found once; the top ten carry roughly an eighth. This sample comprised PBMCs, obtained before TCRalphabeta/CD19-depleted stem cell transplant. The receptors were sampled from a boy between 2 and 10 years old with acute myeloid leukemia, due to receive a stem cell transplant. CDR3s leave out the opening cysteine and the closing phenylalanine or tryptophan. The order of the fields is CDR3 protein, V gene, J gene.

ASSAPGRVGETQY	TRBV7-6	TRBJ2-5
ATSHDDGRVYEQY	TRBV24-1	TRBJ2-7
ASCLLSTGGLAKNIQY	TRBV12-3/TRBV12-4	TRBJ2-4
SAPDRQVQETQY	TRBV20-1	TRBJ2-5
ASSPRVPLAVQETQY	TRBV5-1	TRBJ2-5
ASSQSTSRVS	TRBV3-1	TRBJ1-2
ASSIGSFGELF	TRBV19	TRBJ2-2
SVELSRGARTDTQY	TRBV29-1	TRBJ2-3
ACRIQGAYEQY	TRBV30	TRBJ2-7
ASSQSSGTQETQY	TRBV4-1	TRBJ2-5
ASSKAGRQGIDYGYT	TRBV21-1	TRBJ1-2
ASSPRGGELF	TRBV28	TRBJ2-2
ASSQGTSGTPTDTQY	TRBV5-1	TRBJ2-3
ASSSGLAGPNEQF	TRBV27	TRBJ2-1
ASSFQESSSEQY	TRBV7-7	TRBJ2-7
SATQLTNTGELF	TRBV20-1	TRBJ2-2
ASSFQSLNTEAF	TRBV12-3/TRBV12-4	TRBJ1-1
ASRHGTRRGPNQPQH	TRBV28	TRBJ1-5
ASWSRLNTEAF	TRBV12-3/TRBV12-4	TRBJ1-1
ASSYGDRASGNTIY	TRBV6-5	TRBJ1-3
ASSTGQGARAF	TRBV5-1	TRBJ1-1
ASRVNNSPLH	TRBV2	TRBJ1-6
ASSFTVQETQY	TRBV5-1	TRBJ2-5
ASSNLPGENTEAF	TRBV6-2/TRBV6-3	TRBJ1-1
ASSQTPVEEIYGYT	TRBV4-1	TRBJ1-2
ASSSSRDTQY	TRBV7-2	TRBJ2-3
ASSRLAGGNTGELF	TRBV27	TRBJ2-2
ATSSVHSGGANEQF	TRBV15	TRBJ2-1
ASSYSTSPGNEKLF	TRBV6-5	TRBJ1-4
ASSQVFSTEAF	TRBV3-1	TRBJ1-1
ASSLGGTGGDNEQF	TRBV5-1	TRBJ2-1
ASSLAQSVNTEAF	TRBV7-2	TRBJ1-1
ASSLDSGWSYGYT	TRBV5-1	TRBJ1-2
ASRPPTGELF	TRBV11-2	TRBJ2-2
ASSWGVRQAYYGYT	TRBV4-1	TRBJ1-2
ASRQDRFPRGAPGELF	TRBV4-1	TRBJ2-2
SASRGGTDTQY	TRBV20-1	TRBJ2-3
ASSRTGIGELF	TRBV5-1	TRBJ2-2
ASSLWGSSGRRY	TRBV28	TRBJ2-7
SVEASRGHNGELF	TRBV29-1	TRBJ2-2
ASSLEPPTDTQY	TRBV5-4	TRBJ2-3
ASSFGTGEEQY	TRBV5-1	TRBJ2-7
AWSVSGTGLLSGNTIY	TRBV30	TRBJ1-3
ASSPGFSNEKLF	TRBV7-2	TRBJ1-4
ASSLQPGGTEAF	TRBV5-5	TRBJ1-1